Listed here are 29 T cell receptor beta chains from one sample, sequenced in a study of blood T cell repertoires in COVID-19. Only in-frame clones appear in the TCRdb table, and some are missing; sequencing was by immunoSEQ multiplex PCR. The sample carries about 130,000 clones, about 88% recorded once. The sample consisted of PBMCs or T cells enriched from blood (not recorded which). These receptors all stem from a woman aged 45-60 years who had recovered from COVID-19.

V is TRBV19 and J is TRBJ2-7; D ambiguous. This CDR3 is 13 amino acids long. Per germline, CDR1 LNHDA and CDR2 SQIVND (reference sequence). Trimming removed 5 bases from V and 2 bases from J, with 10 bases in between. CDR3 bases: TGTGCCAGTAGTGACGACAACCCCTACGAGCAGTACTTC. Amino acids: CASSDDNPYEQYF.

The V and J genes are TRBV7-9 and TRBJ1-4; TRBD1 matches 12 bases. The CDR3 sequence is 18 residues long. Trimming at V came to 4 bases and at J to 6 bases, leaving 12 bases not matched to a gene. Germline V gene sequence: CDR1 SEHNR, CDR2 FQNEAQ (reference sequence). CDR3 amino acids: CASSSITGTGGSDEKLFF. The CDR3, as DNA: TGTGCCAGCAGCTCCATTACCGGGACAGGGGGCTCAGATGAAAAACTGTTTTTT.

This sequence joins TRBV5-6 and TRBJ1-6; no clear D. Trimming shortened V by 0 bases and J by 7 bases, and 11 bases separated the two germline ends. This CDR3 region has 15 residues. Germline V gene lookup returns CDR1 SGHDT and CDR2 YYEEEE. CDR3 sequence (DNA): TGTGCCAGCAGCTTGGGGGAGGTCAGGAATTCACCCCTCCACTTT. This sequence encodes CASSLGEVRNSPLHF.

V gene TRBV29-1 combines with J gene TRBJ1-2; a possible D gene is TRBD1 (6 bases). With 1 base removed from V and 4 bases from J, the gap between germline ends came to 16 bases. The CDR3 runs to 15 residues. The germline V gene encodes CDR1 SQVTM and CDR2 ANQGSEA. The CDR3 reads CSVEGSTGRVYGYTF. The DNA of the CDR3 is TGCAGCGTTGAAGGGTCAACAGGGAGGGTCTATGGCTACACCTTC.

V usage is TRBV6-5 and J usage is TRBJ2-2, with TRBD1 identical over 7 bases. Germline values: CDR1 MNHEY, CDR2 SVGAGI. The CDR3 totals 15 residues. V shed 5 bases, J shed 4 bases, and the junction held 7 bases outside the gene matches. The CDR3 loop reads CASSPVRDSTGELFF. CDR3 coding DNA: TGTGCCAGCAGTCCAGTTAGGGACAGCACCGGGGAGCTGTTTTTT.

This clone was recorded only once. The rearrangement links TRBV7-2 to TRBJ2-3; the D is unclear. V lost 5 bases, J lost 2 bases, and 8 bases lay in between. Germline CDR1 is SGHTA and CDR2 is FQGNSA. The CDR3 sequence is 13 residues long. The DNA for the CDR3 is TGTGCCAGCAGCCCGGTGTCCACAGATACGCAGTATTTT. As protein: CASSPVSTDTQYF. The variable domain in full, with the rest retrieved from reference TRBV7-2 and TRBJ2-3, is GAGVSQSPSNKVTEKGKDVELRCDPISGHTALYWYRQSLGQGLEFLIYFQGNSAPDKSGLPSDRFSAERTGGSVSTLTIQRTQQEDSAVYLCASSPVSTDTQYFGPGTRLTVL.

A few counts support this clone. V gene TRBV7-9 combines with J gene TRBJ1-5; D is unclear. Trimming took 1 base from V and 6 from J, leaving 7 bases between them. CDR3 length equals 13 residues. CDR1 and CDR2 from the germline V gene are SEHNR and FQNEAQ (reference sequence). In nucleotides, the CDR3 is TGTGCCAGCAGCTTAGGCGGGAGTCAGCCCCAGCATTTT. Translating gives CASSLGGSQPQHF.

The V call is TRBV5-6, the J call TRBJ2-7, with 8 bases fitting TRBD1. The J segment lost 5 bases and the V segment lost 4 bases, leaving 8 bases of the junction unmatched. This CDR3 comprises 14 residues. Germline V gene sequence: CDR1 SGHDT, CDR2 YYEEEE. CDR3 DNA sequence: TGTGCCAGCAGCGCGACAGGGGTGATCAACGAGCAGTACTTC. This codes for CASSATGVINEQYF. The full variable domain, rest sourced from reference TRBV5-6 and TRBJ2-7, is DAGVTQSPTHLIKTRGQQVTLRCSPKSGHDTVSWYQQALGQGPQFIFQYYEEEERQRGNFPDRFSGHQFPNYSSELNVNALLLGDSALYLCASSATGVINEQYFGPGTRLTVT.

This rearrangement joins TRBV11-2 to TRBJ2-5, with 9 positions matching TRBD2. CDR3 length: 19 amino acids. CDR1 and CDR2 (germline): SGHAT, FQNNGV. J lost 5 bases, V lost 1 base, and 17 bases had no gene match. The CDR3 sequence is CASSLAVVSAGGRGETQYF. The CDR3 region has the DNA TGTGCCAGCAGCTTAGCAGTGGTTTCAGCGGGGGGCCGAGGGGAGACCCAGTACTTC.

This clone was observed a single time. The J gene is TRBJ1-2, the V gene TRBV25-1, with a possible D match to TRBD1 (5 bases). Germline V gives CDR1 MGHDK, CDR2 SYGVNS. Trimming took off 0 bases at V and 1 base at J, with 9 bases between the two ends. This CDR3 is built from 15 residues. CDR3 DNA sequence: TGTGCCAGCAGTGAATACGCCGACAGTAACTATGGCTACACCTTC. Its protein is CASSEYADSNYGYTF.

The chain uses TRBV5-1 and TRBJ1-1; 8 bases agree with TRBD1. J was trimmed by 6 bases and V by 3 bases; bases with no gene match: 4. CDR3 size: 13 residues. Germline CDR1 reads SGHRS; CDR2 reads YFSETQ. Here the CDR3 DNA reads TGCGCCAGCAGCTCGCAGGGGGCCGCTGAAGCTTTCTTT. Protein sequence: CASSSQGAAEAFF.

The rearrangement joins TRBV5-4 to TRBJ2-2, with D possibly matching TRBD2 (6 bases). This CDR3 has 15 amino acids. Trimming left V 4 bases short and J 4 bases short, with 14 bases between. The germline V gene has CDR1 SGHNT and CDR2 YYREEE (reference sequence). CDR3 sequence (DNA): TGTGCCAGCAGCGGGGGACTTCCCATCACCGGGGAGCTGTTTTTT. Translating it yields CASSGGLPITGELFF.

CDR3 region: CATSSLPGQGVYEQYF. CDR3 sequence (DNA): TGTGCCACCAGCAGTTTACCGGGACAGGGTGTATACGAGCAGTACTTC. The chain links TRBV15 to TRBJ2-7; 9 bases agree with TRBD1. CDR1 is LNHNV, CDR2 YYDKDF, per germline (reference sequence). This CDR3 spans 16 amino acids. J was trimmed by 4 bases and V by 3 bases; bases with no gene match: 10.

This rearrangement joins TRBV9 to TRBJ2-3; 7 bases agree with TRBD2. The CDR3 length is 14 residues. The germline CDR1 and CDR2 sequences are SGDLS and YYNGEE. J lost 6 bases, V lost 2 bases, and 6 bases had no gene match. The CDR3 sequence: CASSVSGAVDTQYF. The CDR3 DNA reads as TGTGCCAGCAGCGTCAGCGGGGCCGTGGATACGCAGTATTTT.

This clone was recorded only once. CDR3 amino acids: CASSHDNRIVEQYF. The CDR3 DNA is TGTGCCAGCAGTCACGACAACAGGATTGTCGAGCAGTACTTC. The gene calls are TRBV6-6 and TRBJ2-7, with a possible D match to TRBD1 (5 bases). The CDR3 has 14 residues. Per germline, CDR1 MNHNY and CDR2 SVGAGI (reference sequence). Trimming stripped 5 bases from V and 6 bases from J, with 17 bases between.

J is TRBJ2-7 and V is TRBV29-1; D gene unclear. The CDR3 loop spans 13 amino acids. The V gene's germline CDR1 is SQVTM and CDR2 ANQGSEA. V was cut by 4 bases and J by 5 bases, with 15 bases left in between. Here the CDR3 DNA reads TGCAGCGTTGTGAGAGCCGGAGCCAACGAGCAGTACTTC. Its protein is CSVVRAGANEQYF.

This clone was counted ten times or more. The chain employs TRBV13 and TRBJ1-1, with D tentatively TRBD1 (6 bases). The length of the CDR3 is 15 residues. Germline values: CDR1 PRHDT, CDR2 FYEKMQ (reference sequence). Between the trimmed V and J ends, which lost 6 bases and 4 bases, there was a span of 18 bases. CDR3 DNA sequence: TGTGCCAGCAGGGACGGGGGGGGCCTGATCACTGAAGCTTTCTTT. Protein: CASRDGGGLITEAFF.

The DNA for the CDR3 is TGCAGCGCTGTGACCGTCGGGTCCTACGAGCAGTACTTC. Translating it yields CSAVTVGSYEQYF. V is TRBV29-1 and J is TRBJ2-7, with D uncertain. V was trimmed by 7 bases and J by 1 base, leaving 14 bases between them. The CDR3 is made up of 13 amino acids. Germline values: CDR1 SQVTM, CDR2 ANQGSEA.

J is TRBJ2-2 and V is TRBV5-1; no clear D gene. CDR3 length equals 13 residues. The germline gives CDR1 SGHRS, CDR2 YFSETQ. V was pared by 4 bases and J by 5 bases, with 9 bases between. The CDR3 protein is CASSLLPTGELFF. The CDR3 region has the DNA TGCGCCAGCAGCCTTCTACCGACCGGGGAGCTGTTTTTT.

The CDR3 region has the DNA TGCGCCAGCTCCCCTGGCAAGGGGGTGGGCACAGATACGCAGTATTTT. Amino acids: CASSPGKGVGTDTQYF. The chain employs TRBV5-1 and TRBJ2-3; weak D call: TRBD1 (6 bases). The CDR3 extends over 16 amino acids. CDR1 and CDR2 (germline): SGHRS, YFSETQ. Trimming shortened V by 7 bases and J by 1 base, and 19 bases separated the two germline ends. The full variable domain, with the rest looked up from reference TRBV5-1 and TRBJ2-3, is KAGVTQTPRYLIKTRGQQVTLSCSPISGHRSVSWYQQTPGQGLQFLFEYFSETQRNKGNFPGRFSGRQFSNSRSEMNVSTLELGDSALYLCASSPGKGVGTDTQYFGPGTRLTVL.

CDR3 in DNA: TGTGCCACCCGGGTTGGGACCGGGGAGCTGTTTTTT. As protein: CATRVGTGELFF. The chain is built from TRBV12-3 or TRBV12-4 and TRBJ2-2; D is ambiguous. Trimming pared 10 bases from V and 5 bases from J, leaving 11 bases between. The length of the CDR3 is 12 residues.

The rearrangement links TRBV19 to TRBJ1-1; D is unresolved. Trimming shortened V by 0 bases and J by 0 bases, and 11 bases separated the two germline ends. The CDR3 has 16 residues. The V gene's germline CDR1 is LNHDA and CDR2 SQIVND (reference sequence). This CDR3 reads CASSIDRAVMNTEAFF. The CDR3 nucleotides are TGTGCCAGTAGTATAGATCGTGCGGTCATGAACACTGAAGCTTTCTTT.

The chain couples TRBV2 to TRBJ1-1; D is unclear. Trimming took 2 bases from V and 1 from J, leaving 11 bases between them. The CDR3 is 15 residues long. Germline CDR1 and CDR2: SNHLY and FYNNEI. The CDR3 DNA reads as TGTGCCAGCAGTGAAACGAGGGTCGCGAACACTGAAGCTTTCTTT. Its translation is CASSETRVANTEAFF.

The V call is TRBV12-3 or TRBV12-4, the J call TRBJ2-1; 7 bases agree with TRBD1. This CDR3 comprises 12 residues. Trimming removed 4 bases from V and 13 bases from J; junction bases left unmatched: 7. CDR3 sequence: CASSSRRTGQFF. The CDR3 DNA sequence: TGTGCCAGCAGTTCCCGCCGGACAGGCCAGTTCTTC.

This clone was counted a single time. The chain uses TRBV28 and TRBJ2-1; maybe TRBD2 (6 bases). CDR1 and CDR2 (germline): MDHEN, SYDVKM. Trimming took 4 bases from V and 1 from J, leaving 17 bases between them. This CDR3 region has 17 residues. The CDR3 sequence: CASSSLSGVVSYNEQFF. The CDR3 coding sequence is TGTGCCAGCAGTTCCCTTTCGGGGGTCGTTTCCTACAATGAGCAGTTCTTC.

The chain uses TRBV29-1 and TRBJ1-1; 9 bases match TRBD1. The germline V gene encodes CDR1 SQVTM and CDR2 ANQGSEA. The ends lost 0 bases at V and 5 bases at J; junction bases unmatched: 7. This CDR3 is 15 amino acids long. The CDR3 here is CSVEEGTGRRTEAFF. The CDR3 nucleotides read TGCAGCGTTGAAGAGGGGACAGGGAGGCGTACTGAAGCTTTCTTT.

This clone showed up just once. DNA of the CDR3: TGTGCCAGCAGCTCCGGACAGGGGACCACTGAAGCTTTCTTT. Translated, it gives CASSSGQGTTEAFF. This chain uses TRBV7-9 with TRBJ1-1, with 9 bases that match TRBD1. Germline CDR1 SEHNR, CDR2 FQNEAQ (reference sequence). The CDR3 spans 14 residues. J gave up 4 bases and V 4 bases, and 4 bases lay outside the gene matches.

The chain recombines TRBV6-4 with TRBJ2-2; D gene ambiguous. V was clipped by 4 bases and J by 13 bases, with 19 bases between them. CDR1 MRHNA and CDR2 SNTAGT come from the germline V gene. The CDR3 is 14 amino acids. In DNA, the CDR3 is TGTGCCAGCAGTGTGGCGGCTCCCTCCCACTCGCTGTTTTTT. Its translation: CASSVAAPSHSLFF.

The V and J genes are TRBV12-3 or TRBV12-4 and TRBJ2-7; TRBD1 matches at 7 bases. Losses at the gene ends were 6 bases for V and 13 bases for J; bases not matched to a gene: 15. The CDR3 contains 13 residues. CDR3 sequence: CASRPGTDRLSYF. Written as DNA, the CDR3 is TGTGCCAGCAGGCCCGGGACAGACCGATTGAGCTACTTC.